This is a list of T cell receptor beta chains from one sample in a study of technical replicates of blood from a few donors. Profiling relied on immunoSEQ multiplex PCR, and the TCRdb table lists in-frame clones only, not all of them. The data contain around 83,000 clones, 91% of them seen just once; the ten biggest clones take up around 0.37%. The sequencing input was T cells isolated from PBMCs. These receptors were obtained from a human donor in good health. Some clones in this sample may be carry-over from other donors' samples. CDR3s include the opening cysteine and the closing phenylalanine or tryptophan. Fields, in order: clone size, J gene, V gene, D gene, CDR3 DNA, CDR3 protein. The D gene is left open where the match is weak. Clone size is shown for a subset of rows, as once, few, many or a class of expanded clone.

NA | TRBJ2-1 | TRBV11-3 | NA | TGTGCCAGCAGCTTGGCAGACTCCTACAATGAGCAGTTCTTC | CASSLADSYNEQFF
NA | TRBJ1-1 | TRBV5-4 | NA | TGTGCCAGCAGCTTGGACTTTGAAGCTTTCTTT | CASSLDFEAFF
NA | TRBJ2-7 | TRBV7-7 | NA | TGTGCTAGCAGCCGTGACAGTTACTACGAGCAGTACTTC | CASSRDSYYEQYF
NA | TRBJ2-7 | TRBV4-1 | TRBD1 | TGCGCCAGCAGCCAAGGGGACAGGGGTACCTACGAGCAGTACTTC | CASSQGDRGTYEQYF
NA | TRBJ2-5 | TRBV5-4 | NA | TGTGCCAGCAGCTCGTGGGACTGGGGCCAAGAGACCCAGTACTTC | CASSSWDWGQETQYF
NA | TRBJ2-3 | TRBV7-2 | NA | TGTGCCAGCAGCTTTGCGAGCGGTGGCACAGATACGCAGTATTTT | CASSFASGGTDTQYF
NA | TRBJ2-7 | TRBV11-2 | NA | TGTGCCAGCAGCTTAGGACTTGCCTACGAGCAGTACTTC | CASSLGLAYEQYF
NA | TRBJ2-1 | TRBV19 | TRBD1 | TGTGCCAGTAGTATAGACCTTGGGACAGGGTCCAATGAGCAGTTCTTC | CASSIDLGTGSNEQFF
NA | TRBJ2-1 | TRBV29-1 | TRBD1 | TGCAGCGTTGTGTTGGAGACAGGGATTCTTGGGCAGTTCTTC | CSVVLETGILGQFF
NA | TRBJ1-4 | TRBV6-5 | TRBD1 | TGTGCCAGCAGTTGGGACAGCTTTAATGAAAAACTGTTTTTT | CASSWDSFNEKLFF
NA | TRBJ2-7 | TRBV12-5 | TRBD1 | TGTGCTAGTGCCGGGACAGGTGGGGAGCAGTACTTC | CASAGTGGEQYF
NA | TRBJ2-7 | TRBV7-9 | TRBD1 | TGTGCCAGCAGCTCTGACAGGGTGAAGGCGAACGAGCAGTACTTC | CASSSDRVKANEQYF
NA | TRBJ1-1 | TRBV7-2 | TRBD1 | TGTGCCAGCAGCAGAGACAGGGCCACTGAAGCTTTCTTT | CASSRDRATEAFF
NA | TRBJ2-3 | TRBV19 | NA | TGTGCCAGTAGTGCGCGAAGAACAGATACGCAGTATTTT | CASSARRTDTQYF
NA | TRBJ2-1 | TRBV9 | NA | TGTGCCAGCAGCGCAGGGCGATCTACTTACAATGAGCAGTTCTTC | CASSAGRSTYNEQFF
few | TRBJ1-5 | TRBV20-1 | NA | TGCAGTGCTAGAGACGGGGAGCCCCAGCATTTT | CSARDGEPQHF
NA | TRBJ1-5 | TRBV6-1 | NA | TGTGCCAGCATGGCCGCACGCAATCAGCCCCAGCATTTT | CASMAARNQPQHF
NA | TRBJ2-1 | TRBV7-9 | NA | TGTGCCAGCAGCCAACTCGAGAATGAGCAGTTCTTC | CASSQLENEQFF
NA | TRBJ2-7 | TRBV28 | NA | TGTGCCAGCAGTCGTTCCTACGAGCAGTACTTC | CASSRSYEQYF
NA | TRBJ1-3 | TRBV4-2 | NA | TGTGCCAGCAGCCAAGATAGTAGAAACACCATATATTTT | CASSQDSRNTIYF
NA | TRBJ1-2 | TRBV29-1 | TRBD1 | TGCAGCGTTCCCGGACAGGGAAGGACTCGCTATGGCTACACCTTC | CSVPGQGRTRYGYTF
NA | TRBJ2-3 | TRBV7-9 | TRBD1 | TGTGCCAGCAGGATATGGGGAGGACAGGGAACAGATACGCAGTATTTT | CASRIWGGQGTDTQYF
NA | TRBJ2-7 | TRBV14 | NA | TGTGCCAGCAGCCAAGTAGGGGTCGAGCAGTACTTC | CASSQVGVEQYF